This T cell receptor (beta chain) was recovered during a study of vaccination effects on CD4 cells after COVID-19. On the study more broadly: Post-vaccine sampling occurred a median 72 days after the second dose.

Study-level results: Few convalescent patients were included, and no early post-infection timepoints were sampled. Just 1 of 255 vaccine-induced clones in healthy recipients was cross-reactive.

Germline values: CDR1 MNHEY, CDR2 SVGEGT. The CDR3 length is 13 residues. With 2 bases removed from V and 7 bases from J, the gap between germline ends came to 11 bases. Clones were sequenced by immunoSEQ multiplex PCR, and TCRdb holds only the in-frame ones, with some missing. Of some 70,000 clones detected, about 86% appear once; the ten largest clones hold approximately 1.3%. About this clone: What it recognizes is unknown.

Antigen-specific CD4+ T cells were expanded with viral peptide pools in the ViraFEST assay before sequencing. Following 10 days of culture, CD4+ T cells were isolated. Participants were vaccinated with two doses of either the BNT162b2 or mRNA-1273 vaccine. The rearrangement links TRBV6-2 or TRBV6-3 to TRBJ2-5; tentatively, D is TRBD1 or TRBD2 (5 bases each). Sequencing was performed on CD4+ T cells from PBMCs cultured with HCoV-229E spike peptides, taken after COVID-19 vaccination. The receptor was isolated from a human donor who received a COVID-19 vaccine. CDR3 bases: TGTGCCAGCAGTTACGGGGGAATCGGGACCCAGTACTTC. This gives the protein CASSYGGIGTQYF.